This paragraph reports one TCR beta chain. Seattle participants joined during active infection and were tracked over time. The data were taken from a study of blood T cell repertoires in COVID-19. Study overall: Collection of acute and convalescent COVID-19 samples took place in the United States, Italy and Spain. PBMCs, B-cell-depleted T cells, or T cells were the source of the cDNA or gDNA that made up the material.

As processed by the authors: Nucleated cell number was recorded as an estimate derived from reference gene primer amplification. Assay used: immunoSEQ multiplex PCR; TCRdb lists only in-frame clones, some missing. V and J calls and clone size are those listed in that table; D and trimming were worked out from the DNA. The sample consists of 200,000 to 250,000 clones, roughly 80% of them appearing once. Germline V gives CDR1 SGHTA, CDR2 FQGNSA. Trimming cost V 5 bases and J 4 bases, with 11 bases left between them. This CDR3 is built from 13 residues. The rearrangement uses TRBV7-2 and TRBJ1-1, with D possibly matching TRBD1 (6 bases). The sequence came from a woman aged 70-85 years with COVID-19, enrolled during active disease. The source material was peripheral blood. CDR3 loop: CASSKDRSTEAFF. The CDR3 DNA is TGTGCCAGCAGCAAAGACAGGAGCACTGAAGCTTTCTTT.